This T cell receptor beta chain is from a study of radiotherapy plus CTLA-4 blockade in lung cancer. Study overall: Patients showed objective responses in about 20% of cases and disease control in about 30%.

Focal radiation plus CTLA-4 blockade with ipilimumab was administered to patients who had chemo-refractory metastatic non-small-cell lung cancer. J gave up 6 bases and V 3 bases, and 5 bases lay outside the gene matches. Per the germline V gene, CDR1 is SNHLY and CDR2 is FYNNEI. CDR3 length equals 14 residues. Points on this clone: What it binds is unknown.

Study results and caveats: Radiotherapy plus ipilimumab was followed by expansion in blood of tumor-derived TCR clones.

TCRdb's table, derived via immunoSEQ multiplex PCR, lists solely in-frame clones and lacks some. This table holds approximately 90,000 clones, roughly 85% found once. The sample consisted of peripheral blood, taken from a patient treated with radiotherapy plus ipilimumab. This TCR derives from a human donor with non-small cell lung cancer who had stable disease on radiotherapy plus ipilimumab. The gene calls are TRBV2 and TRBJ2-3; TRBD2 matches 8 bases. CDR3 region: CASSDGGAGDTQYF. In nucleotides, the CDR3 is TGTGCCAGCAGTGACGGGGGGGCGGGGGATACGCAGTATTTT.